Listed below are T cell receptor beta chains from one sample, sequenced in a study of cytomegalovirus exposure and HLA in healthy donors. Clones were sequenced by immunoSEQ multiplex PCR, and TCRdb holds only the in-frame ones, with some missing. The data contain some 110,000 clones, 65% to 80% of them singletons. Sequenced input: PBMCs. These receptors were collected from a woman aged 55-70 years in good health and CMV-seropositive. The CDR3 runs from the conserved cysteine through the conserved F or W. The order of the fields is CDR3 DNA, CDR3 protein, CDR3 length, J gene, clone size, V gene, D gene. A D gene is named only where the DNA matches it firmly. Size is stated for part of the rows, as once, few or many counts, or as a class when the clone is expanded.

DNA: TGCGCCAGCAGCCCCGGACAGGGTTATGAAAAACTGTTTTTT
CDR3: CASSPGQGYEKLFF
length: 14
J: TRBJ1-4
size: -
V: TRBV5-1
D: TRBD1

DNA: TGTGCCATCAGCCCCGGGACAGGGTTTTATGAGCAGTTCTTC
CDR3: CAISPGTGFYEQFF
length: 14
J: TRBJ2-1
size: few
V: TRBV10-3
D: TRBD1

DNA: TGTGCCAGCAGCCCCATTGCGGGAGGGGGCCCCGGGGAGCTGTTTTTT
CDR3: CASSPIAGGGPGELFF
length: 16
J: TRBJ2-2
size: -
V: TRBV11-2
D: TRBD2

DNA: TGTGCCAGCAGCCAAGATGCGAGACAGGGAACCTACGAGCAGTACTTC
CDR3: CASSQDARQGTYEQYF
length: 16
J: TRBJ2-7
size: -
V: TRBV4-2
D: TRBD1

DNA: TGTGCCAGCAGCTTAGGGGGCGCTGGGGAAAAACTGTTTTTT
CDR3: CASSLGGAGEKLFF
length: 14
J: TRBJ1-4
size: -
V: TRBV5-4
D: TRBD1

DNA: TGTGCCAGCAGCCTCCTCACTAGCGGGAGTGTAAATGAGCAGTTCTTC
CDR3: CASSLLTSGSVNEQFF
length: 16
J: TRBJ2-1
size: few
V: TRBV7-2
D: TRBD2

DNA: TGTTCCAGCAGCTTAGTAGGAGGGGGCGCTGGGTCCTACGAGCAGTACTTC
CDR3: CSSSLVGGGAGSYEQYF
length: 17
J: TRBJ2-7
size: -
V: TRBV7-9
D: -

DNA: TGTGCCAGTAGTATTGGACAGGGCGGCGGCTACACCTTC
CDR3: CASSIGQGGGYTF
length: 13
J: TRBJ1-2
size: -
V: TRBV19
D: TRBD1

DNA: TGTGCCAGCAGTTTTCATCCGGGAAAAGCTTTCTTT
CDR3: CASSFHPGKAFF
length: 12
J: TRBJ1-1
size: once
V: TRBV28
D: -

DNA: TGTGCCAGCAGCGCCTTACAGGGGCTTAACTATGGCTACACCTTC
CDR3: CASSALQGLNYGYTF
length: 15
J: TRBJ1-2
size: -
V: TRBV5-5
D: TRBD1

DNA: TGTGCCAGCCGTCCGGGACAGGGGGACGGCTACACCTTC
CDR3: CASRPGQGDGYTF
length: 13
J: TRBJ1-2
size: -
V: TRBV27
D: TRBD1

DNA: TGTGCCAGCAGCGGTGACAGGGGAGTGGGAGATACGCAGTATTTT
CDR3: CASSGDRGVGDTQYF
length: 15
J: TRBJ2-3
size: -
V: TRBV6-6
D: TRBD1

DNA: TGCGCCAGCAGCCAGGGTCTAGCTTCCGAGCAGTACTTC
CDR3: CASSQGLASEQYF
length: 13
J: TRBJ2-7
size: -
V: TRBV4-1
D: -

DNA: TGTGCCAGCAGCTTTGAGAGGCTCGGCTACGAGCAGTACTTC
CDR3: CASSFERLGYEQYF
length: 14
J: TRBJ2-7
size: -
V: TRBV11-2
D: -

DNA: TGCGCCAGCAGCCAAGTTGGTGCGGGACAGGGGTGGAATGAGCAGTTCTTC
CDR3: CASSQVGAGQGWNEQFF
length: 17
J: TRBJ2-1
size: -
V: TRBV4-1
D: TRBD1

DNA: TGTGCCAGCAGCTATTGGGGACTAGCGGGAGGACAAGAGCAGTACTTC
CDR3: CASSYWGLAGGQEQYF
length: 16
J: TRBJ2-7
size: -
V: TRBV5-4
D: TRBD2

DNA: TGTGCCAGCAGCTCCGATAGCCTCTCTGGAAACACCATATATTTT
CDR3: CASSSDSLSGNTIYF
length: 15
J: TRBJ1-3
size: -
V: TRBV7-8
D: -

DNA: TGTGCCAGCAGCTTCGGCAGGACTAGCGGGGGGAACCAAGAGACCCAGTACTTC
CDR3: CASSFGRTSGGNQETQYF
length: 18
J: TRBJ2-5
size: few
V: TRBV7-3
D: TRBD2